The rows below give T cell receptor beta chains drawn from one sample of a study of T-cell memory formation after mild COVID-19. TCRdb re-called the 5' RACE reads through MiXCR, storing one row per CDR3 protein. The data show hundreds of thousands of distinct CDR3 sequences, with just over 15% seen just once and less than 2.5% held by the top ten. Source material: PBMCs or a T cell subset sorted from them (not recorded which). Every receptor here comes from an adult woman who had mild COVID-19 (a few samples of this study predate the infection). Cell type and time point are not known. Each CDR3 is given with its conserved first and last residue. A D gene is named only where the DNA matches it firmly. Not every row has a clone size; where given, it reads once, few, many or a size class.

CDR3nt	CDR3aa	j_gene	abundance	v_gene	d_gene
TGTGCCACCAGTCAATCAGATACGCAGTATTTT	CATSQSDTQYF	TRBJ2-3	many	TRBV24-1	-
TGTGCCAGCAGCTTATCAGGCGGGAGGGCCTACGAGCAGTACTTC	CASSLSGGRAYEQYF	TRBJ2-7	-	TRBV7-3	TRBD2
TGTGCCAGCAGCGTAGATCCAGGGGCCAACTATGGCTACACCTTC	CASSVDPGANYGYTF	TRBJ1-2	few	TRBV9	-
TGCAGTGTTGAAAGACTCGATCAGGGGTACGAGCAGTACTTC	CSVERLDQGYEQYF	TRBJ2-7	once	TRBV20-1	-
TGTGCCAGCAGCGCGCGTGAAGGACTAGCGGAGACCCAGTACTTC	CASSAREGLAETQYF	TRBJ2-5	-	TRBV9	TRBD2
TGCAGTGCTATGCGGACTAGAGGGCACAATGAGCAGTTCTTC	CSAMRTRGHNEQFF	TRBJ2-1	-	TRBV20-1	TRBD2
TGTGCCAGCAAACGGGAGGGGGGCCGGGAGACCCAGTACTTC	CASKREGGRETQYF	TRBJ2-5	many	TRBV12-3/TRBV12-4	TRBD2
TGCAGTGCTAGACGTTCAGGATTATACAATGAGCAGTTCTTC	CSARRSGLYNEQFF	TRBJ2-1	many	TRBV20-1	-
TGCAGTGCTAGAAAAGCTGGAAACACCATATATTTT	CSARKAGNTIYF	TRBJ1-3	few	TRBV20-1	-
TGCGCCAGCAGATTGACAGGTCCCTACTACGAGCAGTACTTC	CASRLTGPYYEQYF	TRBJ2-7	-	TRBV5-1	-
TGTGCCAGCAGCCAACTGTTGGAAACTAATTCACCCCTCCACTTT	CASSQLLETNSPLHF	TRBJ1-6	-	TRBV3-1	-
TGTGCCAGCAGTTACTCGAGGAGGTCCCTAGCGGGGGGTACCTACGAGCAGTACTTC	CASSYSRRSLAGGTYEQYF	TRBJ2-7	-	TRBV6-5	TRBD2
TGTGCCTGGAGTGTACAGGGGGCGCTCCACGAGCAGTACTTC	CAWSVQGALHEQYF	TRBJ2-7	many	TRBV30	TRBD1
TGTGCCGGCTCCGACGACGGCTACAATGAGCAGTTCTTC	CAGSDDGYNEQFF	TRBJ2-1	few	TRBV6-2/TRBV6-3	-
TGTGCCAGCAGCTTAGACGGGAGGGCGGCCGAGCAGTACTTC	CASSLDGRAAEQYF	TRBJ2-7	-	TRBV7-9	TRBD2
TGTGCCAGCAGCTCCGCAGGACTAGCGGGAGGCTACTCCTTCGACACCGGGGAGCTTTTTTTT	CASSSAGLAGGYSFDTGELFF	TRBJ2-2	few	TRBV7-3	TRBD2
TGTGCCACCAGTGATTTGCGGTTTGGGGGAAACAATGAGCAGTTCTTC	CATSDLRFGGNNEQFF	TRBJ2-1	many	TRBV24-1	-
TGTGCCAGCTCAAGCATCGGGGGGACGACCTCGGGCTCCTACGAGCAGTACTTC	CASSSIGGTTSGSYEQYF	TRBJ2-7	many	TRBV18	TRBD2
TGTGCCAGCCACCCAGGTCCAGATACGCAGTATTTT	CASHPGPDTQYF	TRBJ2-3	-	TRBV6-1	-
TGCGCCAGCAGCGATCCTAGCGGGGGGGCCACAGATACGCAGTATTTT	CASSDPSGGATDTQYF	TRBJ2-3	few	TRBV5-1	TRBD2
TGCAGCGTCCCACGCACAGGCCCTAATCAGCCCCAGCATTTT	CSVPRTGPNQPQHF	TRBJ1-5	-	TRBV29-1	-
TGCGCCAGCAGCCTGCCCCACAAGGAGGGGCGGGCGCCGAGCTCCTACAATGAGCAGTTCTTC	CASSLPHKEGRAPSSYNEQFF	TRBJ2-1	-	TRBV5-1	-
TGCAGCGTTGGACTAGCGGGAGGGCCAGTTGATACGCAGTATTTT	CSVGLAGGPVDTQYF	TRBJ2-3	few	TRBV29-1	TRBD2
TGCAGCGCCTCGAACGACAGGATCCGGGCTGGAAACACCATATATTTT	CSASNDRIRAGNTIYF	TRBJ1-3	-	TRBV29-1	-